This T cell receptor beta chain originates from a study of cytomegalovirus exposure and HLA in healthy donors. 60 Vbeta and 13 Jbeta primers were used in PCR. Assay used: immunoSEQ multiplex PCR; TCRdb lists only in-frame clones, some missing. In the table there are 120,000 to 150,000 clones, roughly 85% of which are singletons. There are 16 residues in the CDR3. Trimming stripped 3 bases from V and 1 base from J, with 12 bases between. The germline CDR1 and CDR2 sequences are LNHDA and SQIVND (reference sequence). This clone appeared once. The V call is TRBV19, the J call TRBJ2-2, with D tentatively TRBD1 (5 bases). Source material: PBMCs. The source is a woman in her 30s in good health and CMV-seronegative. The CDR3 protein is CASSILETVNTGELFF. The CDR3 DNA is TGTGCCAGTAGTATTTTAGAGACAGTGAACACCGGGGAGCTGTTTTTT.